This T cell receptor (beta chain) was profiled in a study of T-cell reconstitution after alpha-beta-depleted transplantation in children. The library targeted TCRbeta and was prepared with unique molecular identifiers. TCRdb reanalysed the PCR reads using MiXCR and keeps one entry per CDR3 protein. The sample lists about 540,000 distinct CDR3 sequences, 18% occurring once. The V and J ends lost 5 bases and 7 bases respectively, with 15 bases between them. Germline CDR1 is SEHNR and CDR2 is FQNEAQ (reference sequence). The CDR3 contains 13 residues. This clonotype originated in a human donor who donated a stem cell graft to a child with acute lymphoblastic leukemia. The sequencing here drew on PBMCs from the stem cell graft donor, taken from the stem cell graft. The V gene is TRBV7-9, the J gene TRBJ2-7; tentative D call: TRBD2 (5 bases). CDR3: CASSPIGVEEQYF. In DNA form, the CDR3 reads TGTGCCAGCAGCCCCATCGGGGTCGAGGAGCAGTACTTC.